This T cell receptor (beta chain) was profiled in a study of CD4 T cells in relation to SARS-CoV-2 and coronaviruses. Looking at the study overall: PBMCs were cultured with antigen for over 8 days before TCR beta sequencing.

Unexposed donor CD4+ T cells date from 2011-2018, before the COVID-19 pandemic. CD4+ T cells were isolated from the cells after nine to eleven days of culture. Profiled with immunoSEQ multiplex PCR; TCRdb holds only in-frame clones, not every one. The table has about 20,000 clones, approximately 75% seen once. This clone has only a few counts. Its cognate antigen is unknown. Germline V gene data show CDR1 as SGHRS and CDR2 as YFSETQ. Unmatched junction bases numbered 7, after V lost 4 bases and J lost 4 bases. The CDR3 length is 15 residues. The receptor was derived from a human donor in good health. The chain couples TRBV5-1 to TRBJ2-3; 9 bases fit TRBD1. Sequencing input: CD4+ T cells from PBMCs, cultured in vitro. This CDR3 is CASSARDRVPDTQYF. As DNA, the CDR3 is TGCGCCAGCAGCGCCCGGGACAGGGTGCCAGATACGCAGTATTTT. The variable domain in full, completed from reference TRBV5-1 and TRBJ2-3, reads KAGVTQTPRYLIKTRGQQVTLSCSPISGHRSVSWYQQTPGQGLQFLFEYFSETQRNKGNFPGRFSGRQFSNSRSEMNVSTLELGDSALYLCASSARDRVPDTQYFGPGTRLTVL.